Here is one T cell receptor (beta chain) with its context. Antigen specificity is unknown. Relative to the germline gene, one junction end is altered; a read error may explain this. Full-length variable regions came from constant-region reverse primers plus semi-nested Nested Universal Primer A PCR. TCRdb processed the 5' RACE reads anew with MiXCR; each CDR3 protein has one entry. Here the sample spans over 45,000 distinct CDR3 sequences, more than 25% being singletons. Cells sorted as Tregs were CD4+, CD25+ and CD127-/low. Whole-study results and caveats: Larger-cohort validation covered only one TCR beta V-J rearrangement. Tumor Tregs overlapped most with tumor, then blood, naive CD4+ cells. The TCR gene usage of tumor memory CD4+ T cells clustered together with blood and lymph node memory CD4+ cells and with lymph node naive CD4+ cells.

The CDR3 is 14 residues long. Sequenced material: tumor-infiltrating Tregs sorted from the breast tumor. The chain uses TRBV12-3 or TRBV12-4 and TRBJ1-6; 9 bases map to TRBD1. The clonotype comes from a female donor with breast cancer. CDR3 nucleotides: TGTACCAGCAGTTTAGGACAGGGGTCTTCACCCCTCCACTTT. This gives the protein CTSSLGQGSSPLHF.